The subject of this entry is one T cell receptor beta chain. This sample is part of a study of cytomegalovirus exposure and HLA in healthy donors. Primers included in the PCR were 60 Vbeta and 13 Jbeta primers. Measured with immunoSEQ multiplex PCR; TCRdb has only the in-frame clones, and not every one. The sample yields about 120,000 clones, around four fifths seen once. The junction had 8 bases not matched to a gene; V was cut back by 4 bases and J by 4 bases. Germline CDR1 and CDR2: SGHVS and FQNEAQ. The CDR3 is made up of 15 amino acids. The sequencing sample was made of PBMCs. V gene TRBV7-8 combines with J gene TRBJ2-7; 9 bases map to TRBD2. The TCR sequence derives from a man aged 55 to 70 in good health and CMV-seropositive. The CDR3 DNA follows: TGTGCCAGCAGCTCCAGCGGGGGGCCCCAATACGAGCAGTACTTC. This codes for CASSSSGGPQYEQYF.